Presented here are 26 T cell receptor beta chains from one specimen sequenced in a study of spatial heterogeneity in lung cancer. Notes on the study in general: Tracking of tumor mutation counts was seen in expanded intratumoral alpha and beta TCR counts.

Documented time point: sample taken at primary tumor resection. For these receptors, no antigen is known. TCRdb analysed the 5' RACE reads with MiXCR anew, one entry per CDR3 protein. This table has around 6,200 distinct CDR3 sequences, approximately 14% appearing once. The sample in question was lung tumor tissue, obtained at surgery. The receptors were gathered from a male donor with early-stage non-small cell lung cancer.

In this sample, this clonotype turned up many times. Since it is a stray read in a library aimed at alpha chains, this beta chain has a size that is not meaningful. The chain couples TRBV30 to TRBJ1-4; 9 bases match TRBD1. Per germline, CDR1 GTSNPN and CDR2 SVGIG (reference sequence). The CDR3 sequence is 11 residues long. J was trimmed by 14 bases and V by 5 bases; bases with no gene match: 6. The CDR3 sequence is CAWARDRVLFF. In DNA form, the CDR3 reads TGTGCCTGGGCCCGGGACAGGGTCCTGTTTTTT.

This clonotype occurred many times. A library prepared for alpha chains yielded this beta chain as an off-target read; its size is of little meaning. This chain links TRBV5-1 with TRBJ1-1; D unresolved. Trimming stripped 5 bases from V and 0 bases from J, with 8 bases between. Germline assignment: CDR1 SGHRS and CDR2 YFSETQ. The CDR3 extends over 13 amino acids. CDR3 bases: TGCGCCAGCAGTCCCTTTATGAACACTGAAGCTTTCTTT. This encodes CASSPFMNTEAFF.

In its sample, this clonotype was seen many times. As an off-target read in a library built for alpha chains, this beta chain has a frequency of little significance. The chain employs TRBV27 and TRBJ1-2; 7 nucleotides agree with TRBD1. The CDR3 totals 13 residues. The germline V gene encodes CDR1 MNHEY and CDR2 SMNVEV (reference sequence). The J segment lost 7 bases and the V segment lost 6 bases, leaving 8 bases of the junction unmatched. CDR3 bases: TGTGCCAGCAGCCGACAGGGTACCGCTGGCTACACCTTC. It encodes CASSRQGTAGYTF.

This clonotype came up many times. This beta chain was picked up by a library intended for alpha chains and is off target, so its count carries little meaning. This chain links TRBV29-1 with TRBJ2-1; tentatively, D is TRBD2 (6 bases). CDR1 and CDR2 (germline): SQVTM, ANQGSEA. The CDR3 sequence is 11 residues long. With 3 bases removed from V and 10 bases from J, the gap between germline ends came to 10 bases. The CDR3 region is CSVESGDEQFF. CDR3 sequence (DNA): TGCAGCGTTGAGTCGGGGGACGAGCAGTTCTTC.

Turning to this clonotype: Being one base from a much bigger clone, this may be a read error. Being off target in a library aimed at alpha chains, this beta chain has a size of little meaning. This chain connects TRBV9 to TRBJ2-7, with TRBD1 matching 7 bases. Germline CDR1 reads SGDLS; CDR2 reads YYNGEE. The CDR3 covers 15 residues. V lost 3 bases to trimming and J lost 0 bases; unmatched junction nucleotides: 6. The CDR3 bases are TGTGCCAGCAGCGCCCTGACAGGGACCTCCTACGAGCAGTACTTC. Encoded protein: CASSALTGTSYEQYF.

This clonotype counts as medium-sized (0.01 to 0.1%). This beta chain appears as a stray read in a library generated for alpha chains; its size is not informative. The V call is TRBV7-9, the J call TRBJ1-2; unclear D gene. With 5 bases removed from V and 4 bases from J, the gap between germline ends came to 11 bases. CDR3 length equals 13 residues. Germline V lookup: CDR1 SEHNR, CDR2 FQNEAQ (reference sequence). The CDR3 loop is CASSELTVYGYTF. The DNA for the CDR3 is TGTGCCAGCAGCGAACTAACGGTCTATGGCTACACCTTC.

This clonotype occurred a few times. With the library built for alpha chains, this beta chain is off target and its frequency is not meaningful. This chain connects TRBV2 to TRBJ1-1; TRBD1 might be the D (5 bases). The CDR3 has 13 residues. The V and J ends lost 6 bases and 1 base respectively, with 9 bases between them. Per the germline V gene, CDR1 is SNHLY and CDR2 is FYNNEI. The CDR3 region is CASRDDRNTEAFF. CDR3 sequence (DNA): TGTGCCAGCAGGGACGACAGGAACACTGAAGCTTTCTTT.

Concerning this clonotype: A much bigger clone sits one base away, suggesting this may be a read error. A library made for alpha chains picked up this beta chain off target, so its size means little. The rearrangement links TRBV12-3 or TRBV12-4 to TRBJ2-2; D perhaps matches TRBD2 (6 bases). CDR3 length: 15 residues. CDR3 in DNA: TGTGTCAGCAGTCCCGGGGACTCGAACACCGGGGAGCTGTTTTTT. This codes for CVSSPGDSNTGELFF.

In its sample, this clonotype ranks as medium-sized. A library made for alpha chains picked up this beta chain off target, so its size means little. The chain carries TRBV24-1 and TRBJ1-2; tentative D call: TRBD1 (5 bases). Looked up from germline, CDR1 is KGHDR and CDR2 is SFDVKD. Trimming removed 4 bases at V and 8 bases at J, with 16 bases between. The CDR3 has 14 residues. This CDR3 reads CATSEANRKEGYTF. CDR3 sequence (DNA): TGTGCCACCAGTGAAGCCAACAGGAAGGAGGGCTACACCTTC.

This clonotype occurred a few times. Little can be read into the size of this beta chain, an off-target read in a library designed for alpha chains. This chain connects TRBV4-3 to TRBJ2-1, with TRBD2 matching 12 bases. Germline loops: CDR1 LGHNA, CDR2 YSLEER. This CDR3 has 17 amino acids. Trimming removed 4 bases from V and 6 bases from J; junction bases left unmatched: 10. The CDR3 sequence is CASSLVGLAGTSNEQFF. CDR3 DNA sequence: TGCGCCAGCAGCCTTGTTGGACTAGCGGGAACTTCCAATGAGCAGTTCTTC.

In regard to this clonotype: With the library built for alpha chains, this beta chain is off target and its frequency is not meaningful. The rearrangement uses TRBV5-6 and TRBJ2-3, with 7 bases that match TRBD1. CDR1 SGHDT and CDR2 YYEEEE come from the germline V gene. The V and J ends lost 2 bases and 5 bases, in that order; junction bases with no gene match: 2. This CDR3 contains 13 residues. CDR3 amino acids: CASSLSGGDTQYF. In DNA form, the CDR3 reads TGTGCCAGCAGCTTATCAGGGGGAGATACGCAGTATTTT. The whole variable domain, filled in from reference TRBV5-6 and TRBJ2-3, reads DAGVTQSPTHLIKTRGQQVTLRCSPKSGHDTVSWYQQALGQGPQFIFQYYEEEERQRGNFPDRFSGHQFPNYSSELNVNALLLGDSALYLCASSLSGGDTQYFGPGTRLTVL.

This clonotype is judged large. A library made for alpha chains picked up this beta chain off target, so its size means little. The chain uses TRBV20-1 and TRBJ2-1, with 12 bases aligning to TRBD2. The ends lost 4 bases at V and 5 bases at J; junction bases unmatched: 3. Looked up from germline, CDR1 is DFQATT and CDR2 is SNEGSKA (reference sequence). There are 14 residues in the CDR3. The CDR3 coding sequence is TGCAGTGCTAAAGGACTAGCGGGACACAATGAGCAGTTCTTC. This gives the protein CSAKGLAGHNEQFF.

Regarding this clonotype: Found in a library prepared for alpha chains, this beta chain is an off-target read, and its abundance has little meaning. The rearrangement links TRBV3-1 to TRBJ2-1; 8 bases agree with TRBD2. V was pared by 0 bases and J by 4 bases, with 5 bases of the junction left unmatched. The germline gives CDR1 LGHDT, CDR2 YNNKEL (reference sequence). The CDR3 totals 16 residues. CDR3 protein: CASSQDKLAVYNEQFF. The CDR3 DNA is TGTGCCAGCAGCCAAGACAAACTAGCGGTTTACAATGAGCAGTTCTTC.

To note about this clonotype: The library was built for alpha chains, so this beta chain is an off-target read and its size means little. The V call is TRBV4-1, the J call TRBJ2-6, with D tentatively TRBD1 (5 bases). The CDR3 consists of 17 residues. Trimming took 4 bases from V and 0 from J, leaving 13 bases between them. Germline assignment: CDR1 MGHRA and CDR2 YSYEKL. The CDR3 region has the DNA TGCGCCAGCAGCCGTTTTTTCAGGGACTCTGGGGCCAACGTCCTGACTTTC. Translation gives CASSRFFRDSGANVLTF.

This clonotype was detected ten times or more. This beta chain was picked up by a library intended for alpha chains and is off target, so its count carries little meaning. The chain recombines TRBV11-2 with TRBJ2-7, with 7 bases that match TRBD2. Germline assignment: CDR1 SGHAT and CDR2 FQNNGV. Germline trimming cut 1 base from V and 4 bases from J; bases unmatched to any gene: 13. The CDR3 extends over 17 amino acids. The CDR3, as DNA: TGTGCCAGCAGCTTAGCGCGGGACCCAGGGACTATATACGAGCAGTACTTC. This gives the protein CASSLARDPGTIYEQYF.

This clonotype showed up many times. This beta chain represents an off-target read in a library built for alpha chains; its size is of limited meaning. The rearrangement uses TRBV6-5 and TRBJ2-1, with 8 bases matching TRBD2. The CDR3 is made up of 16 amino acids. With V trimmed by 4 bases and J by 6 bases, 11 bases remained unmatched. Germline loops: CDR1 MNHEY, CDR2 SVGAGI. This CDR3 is CASSFYPSGSRNEQFF. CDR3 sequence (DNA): TGTGCCAGCAGTTTCTACCCAAGCGGGAGTCGCAATGAGCAGTTCTTC.

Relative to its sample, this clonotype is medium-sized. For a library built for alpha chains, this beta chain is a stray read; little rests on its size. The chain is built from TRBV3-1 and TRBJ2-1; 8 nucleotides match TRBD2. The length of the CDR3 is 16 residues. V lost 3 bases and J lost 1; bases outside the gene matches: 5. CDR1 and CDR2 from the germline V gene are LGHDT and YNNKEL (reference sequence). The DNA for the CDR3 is TGTGCCAGCAGCCAGGTAGCGGGAAGTTCCTACAATGAGCAGTTCTTC. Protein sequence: CASSQVAGSSYNEQFF.

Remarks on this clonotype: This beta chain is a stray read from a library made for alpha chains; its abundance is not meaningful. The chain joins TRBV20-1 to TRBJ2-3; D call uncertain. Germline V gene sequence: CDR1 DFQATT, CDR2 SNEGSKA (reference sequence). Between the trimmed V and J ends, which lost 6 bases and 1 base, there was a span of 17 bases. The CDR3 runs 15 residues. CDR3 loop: CSALSMELGTDTQYF. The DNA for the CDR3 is TGCAGTGCGCTTTCGATGGAGCTTGGCACAGATACGCAGTATTTT.

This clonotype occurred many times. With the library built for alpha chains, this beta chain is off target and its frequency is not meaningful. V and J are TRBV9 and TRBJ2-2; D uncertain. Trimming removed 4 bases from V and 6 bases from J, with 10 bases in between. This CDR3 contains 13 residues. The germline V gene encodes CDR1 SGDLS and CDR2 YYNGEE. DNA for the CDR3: TGTGCCAGCAGCCTTGGGTTCGCCGGGGAGCTGTTTTTT. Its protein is CASSLGFAGELFF.

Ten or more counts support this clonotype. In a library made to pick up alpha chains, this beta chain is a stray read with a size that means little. The CDR3 spells CASSTPYEQYF. In DNA, the CDR3 is TGTGCCAGCAGCACCCCTTACGAGCAGTACTTC. The chain joins TRBV27 to TRBJ2-7; D ambiguous. The CDR3 has 11 amino acids. CDR1 and CDR2 from the germline V gene are MNHEY and SMNVEV (reference sequence). Trimming removed 6 bases at V and 4 bases at J, with 7 bases between.

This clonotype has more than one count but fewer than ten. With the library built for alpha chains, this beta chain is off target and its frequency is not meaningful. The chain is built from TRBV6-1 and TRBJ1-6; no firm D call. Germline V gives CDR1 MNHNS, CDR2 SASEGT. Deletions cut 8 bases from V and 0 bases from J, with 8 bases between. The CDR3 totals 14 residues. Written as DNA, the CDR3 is TGTGCCAGCTCGACCAGCTCCTATAATTCACCCCTCCACTTT. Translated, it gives CASSTSSYNSPLHF.

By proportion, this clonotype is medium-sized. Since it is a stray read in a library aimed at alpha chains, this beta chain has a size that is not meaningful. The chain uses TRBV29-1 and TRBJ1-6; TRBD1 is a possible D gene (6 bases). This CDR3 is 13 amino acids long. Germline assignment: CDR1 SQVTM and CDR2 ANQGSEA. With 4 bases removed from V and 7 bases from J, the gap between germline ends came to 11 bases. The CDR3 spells CSVAGVGNSPLHF. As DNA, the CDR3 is TGCAGCGTTGCAGGGGTGGGGAATTCACCCCTCCACTTT.

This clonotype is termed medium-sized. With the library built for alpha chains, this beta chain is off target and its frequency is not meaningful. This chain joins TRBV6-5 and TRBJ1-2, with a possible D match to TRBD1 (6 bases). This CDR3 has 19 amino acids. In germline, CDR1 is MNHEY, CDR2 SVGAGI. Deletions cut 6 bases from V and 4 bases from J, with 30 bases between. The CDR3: CASRNNRASGREELYGYTF. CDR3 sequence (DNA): TGTGCCAGCAGGAACAACAGGGCTTCCGGCCGAGAAGAACTCTATGGCTACACCTTC.

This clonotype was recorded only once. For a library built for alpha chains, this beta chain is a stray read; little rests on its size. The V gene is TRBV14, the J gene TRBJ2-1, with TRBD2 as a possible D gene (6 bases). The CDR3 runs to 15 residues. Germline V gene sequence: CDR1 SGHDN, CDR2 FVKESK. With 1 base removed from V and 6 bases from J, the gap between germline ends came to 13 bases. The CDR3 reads CASSQAGVRSNEQFF. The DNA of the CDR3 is TGTGCCAGCAGCCAAGCGGGGGTTCGAAGCAATGAGCAGTTCTTC.

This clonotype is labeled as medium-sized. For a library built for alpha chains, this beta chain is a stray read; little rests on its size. The CDR3 loop is CASSLEGRNVNTEAFF. The CDR3 DNA is TGTGCCAGCAGTTTAGAAGGCCGAAATGTGAACACTGAAGCTTTCTTT. The chain recombines TRBV27 with TRBJ1-1; D gene ambiguous. The CDR3 runs to 16 residues. Germline CDR1 is MNHEY and CDR2 is SMNVEV (reference sequence). Trimming took 2 bases from V and 0 from J, leaving 13 bases between them.

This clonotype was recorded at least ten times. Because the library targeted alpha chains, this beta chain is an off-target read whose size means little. The CDR3 bases are TGTGCCAGCAGCTTGGGCGCAGGGGGATACACTGAAGCTTTCTTT. Encoded protein: CASSLGAGGYTEAFF. The chain couples TRBV5-4 to TRBJ1-1; 7 bases are shared with TRBD1. CDR3 length: 15 residues. The V gene end was trimmed by 0 bases and the J gene end by 3 bases; junction bases not matched to a gene: 5. Germline values: CDR1 SGHNT, CDR2 YYREEE (reference sequence).